The rows below give T cell receptor beta chains drawn from one sample of a study of T-cell memory formation after mild COVID-19. TCRdb analysed the 5' RACE reads with MiXCR anew, one entry per CDR3 protein. Here the sample spans 140,000 or so distinct CDR3 sequences, 6% to 7% being singletons. Source material: PBMCs or a T cell subset sorted from them (not recorded which). The origin of the receptors is an adult woman who had mild COVID-19 (a few samples of this study predate the infection). Cell type and time point are not known. Both conserved end residues are part of each CDR3. A D gene is named only where the DNA matches it firmly. Clone size is shown for a subset of rows, as once, few, many or a class of expanded clone.

TGTGCCAGCAGCCCCATCCATGGTGACACTAGCAATCAGCCCCAGCATTTT CASSPIHGDTSNQPQHF TRBV5-5 17 NA few TRBJ1-5
TGCGCCAGCAGCCCGCGGGTAGACGCAGAGACCCAGTACTTC CASSPRVDAETQYF TRBV5-1 14 NA NA TRBJ2-5
TGCAGTGCCCCCGTCGGGTGGGTATCCGGCACAGATACGCAGTATTTT CSAPVGWVSGTDTQYF TRBV20-1 16 NA many TRBJ2-3
TGTGCCAGCTCACCACGGGAGGGGGGCAATGAGCAGTTCTTC CASSPREGGNEQFF TRBV18 14 NA few TRBJ2-1
TGTGCCAGCAGAGGGACCCTGGGGCAGTACTTC CASRGTLGQYF TRBV12-3/TRBV12-4 11 NA many TRBJ2-7
TGCGCCAGCAGCCAAGAACGGGTACTAGCCAAAAACATTCAGTACTTC CASSQERVLAKNIQYF TRBV4-3 16 NA NA TRBJ2-4
TGCGCCAGCAGCTTCAGAACCGGACTAGCGGCGAGATCCTACGAGCAGTACTTC CASSFRTGLAARSYEQYF TRBV5-1 18 TRBD2 NA TRBJ2-7
TGCAGCGTTGAGGGGACAGGGTCTAACTATGGCTACACCTTC CSVEGTGSNYGYTF TRBV29-1 14 TRBD1 few TRBJ1-2
TGTGCCAGCAGCTTGGGGGGGACTAGCGGGAGCTGTAATGAGCAGTTCTTC CASSLGGTSGSCNEQFF TRBV5-7 17 TRBD2 NA TRBJ2-1
TGCGCCAGCAGCGTTTCTAGCGGGAGCTACAATGAGCAGTTCTTC CASSVSSGSYNEQFF TRBV5-1 15 TRBD2 many TRBJ2-1
TGTGCCAGCAGTTACTCCGCTAGCGGCAATGAGCAGTTCTTC CASSYSASGNEQFF TRBV6-5 14 TRBD2 NA TRBJ2-1
TGCAGCGTTGAGACTAGCGGGAGTAGCTACGAGCAGTACTTC CSVETSGSSYEQYF TRBV29-1 14 TRBD2 many TRBJ2-7
TGCGCCAGCAGCTTGGATTCAGGGGACTACGAGCAGTACTTC CASSLDSGDYEQYF TRBV5-1 14 NA many TRBJ2-7
TGCAGTGCCCGCGGGGGGGCTCTGAACACTGAAGCTTTCTTT CSARGGALNTEAFF TRBV20-1 14 NA many TRBJ1-1
TGTGCCAGCTCACCACCAGGCAGACCCAATCAGCCCCAGCATTTT CASSPPGRPNQPQHF TRBV18 15 NA NA TRBJ1-5
TGCGCCAGCAGCTTGGGACAGGGGGCGCCCACAGATACGCAGTATTTT CASSLGQGAPTDTQYF TRBV5-1 16 TRBD1 NA TRBJ2-3
TGCGCCAGCAGCCAAGACCCGGCAGGGTGGAATTCACCCCTCCACTTT CASSQDPAGWNSPLHF TRBV4-1 16 NA many TRBJ1-6
TGTGCCAGCAGTTTAGCCTCCGGGTTACAAGAGACCCAGTACTTC CASSLASGLQETQYF TRBV12-3/TRBV12-4 15 NA NA TRBJ2-5
TGTGCCAGCTACAGGGCGGACACCGGGGAGCTGTTTTTT CASYRADTGELFF TRBV28 13 NA few TRBJ2-2
TGTGCCAGCAGCCTAGACAGGTCGGGCAATCAGCCCCAGCATTTT CASSLDRSGNQPQHF TRBV7-9 15 NA few TRBJ1-5
TGTGCCAGCAGCTCCGGGGGGGTAACCCACAATCAGCCCCAGCATTTT CASSSGGVTHNQPQHF TRBV5-5 16 NA few TRBJ1-5
TGTGCCAGCAGCTTAGCGCAGGGTAGCGGGGGACCCCAGGGTACGCAGTATTTT CASSLAQGSGGPQGTQYF TRBV7-6 18 TRBD2 many TRBJ2-3
TGTGCCAGCAGCTTAGAAGCCCTTAGCGGCTCAGCTTTCTTT CASSLEALSGSAFF TRBV7-2 14 NA NA TRBJ1-1
TGTGCCAGCAAAACCGGGTTCCTGAACACCGGGGAGCTGTTTTTT CASKTGFLNTGELFF TRBV6-5 15 NA many TRBJ2-2
TGTGCCTGGAGTGAGAATTTGGGCAACACCGGGGAGCTGTTTTTT CAWSENLGNTGELFF TRBV30 15 NA NA TRBJ2-2
TGCGCCAGCAGCCCAGGGGACCGCCTTAACTATGGCTACACCTTC CASSPGDRLNYGYTF TRBV5-1 15 NA few TRBJ1-2
TGTGCCAGCAGTTTGGGACTAGCGGGACAAGGAGGGTCCTACGAGCAGTACTTC CASSLGLAGQGGSYEQYF TRBV27 18 TRBD2 many TRBJ2-7
TGCAGTGCTAGTAGACAGGGAAGTCAGCCCCAGCATTTT CSASRQGSQPQHF TRBV20-1 13 TRBD1 many TRBJ1-5
TGCGCCAGCAGCCATGCGGACAGGGGGGCGGATGGCTACACCTTC CASSHADRGADGYTF TRBV5-1 15 TRBD1 NA TRBJ1-2
TGTGCCAGCAGTTTCGGGACTAGCAGGGACTACAATGAGCAGTTCTTC CASSFGTSRDYNEQFF TRBV12-3/TRBV12-4 16 TRBD2 few TRBJ2-1
TGTGCCAGCAGCTTAGGGGACAGGGACGGAAATGAGCAGTTCTTC CASSLGDRDGNEQFF TRBV7-9 15 TRBD1 NA TRBJ2-1
TGTGCCAGCAGCCTCGGTCACGCGGGAGTCACAAATGAGCAGTTCTTC CASSLGHAGVTNEQFF TRBV7-6 16 TRBD2 NA TRBJ2-1
TGTGCCAGCAGCCGGTTAAGTGAGGTGATGGTCAATGAGCAGTTCTTC CASSRLSEVMVNEQFF TRBV7-6 16 NA few TRBJ2-1